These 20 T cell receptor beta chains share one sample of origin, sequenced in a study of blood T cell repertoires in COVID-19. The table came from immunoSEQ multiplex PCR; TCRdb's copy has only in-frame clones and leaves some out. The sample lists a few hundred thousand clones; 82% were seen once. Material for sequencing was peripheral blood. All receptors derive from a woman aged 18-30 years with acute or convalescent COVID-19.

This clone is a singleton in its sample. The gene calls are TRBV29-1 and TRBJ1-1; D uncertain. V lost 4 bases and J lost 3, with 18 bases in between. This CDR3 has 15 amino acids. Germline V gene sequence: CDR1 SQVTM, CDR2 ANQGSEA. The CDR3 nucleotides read TGCAGCGTTGTAGTGTTCGGGGAGAGGGACACTGAAGCTTTCTTT. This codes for CSVVVFGERDTEAFF. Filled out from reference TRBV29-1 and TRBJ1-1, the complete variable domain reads SAVISQKPSRDICQRGTSLTIQCQVDSQVTMMFWYRQQPGQSLTLIATANQGSEATYESGFVIDKFPISRPNLTFSTLTVSNMSPEDSSIYLCSVVVFGERDTEAFFGQGTRLTVV.

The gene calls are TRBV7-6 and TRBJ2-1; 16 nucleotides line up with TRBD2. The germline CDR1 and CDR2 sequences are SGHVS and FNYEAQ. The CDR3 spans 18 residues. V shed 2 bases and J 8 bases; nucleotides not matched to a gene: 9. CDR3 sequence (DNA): TGTGCCAGCAGCTTACTGGGACTAGCGGGAGGGGTAGATGATGAGCAGTTCTTC. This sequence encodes CASSLLGLAGGVDDEQFF. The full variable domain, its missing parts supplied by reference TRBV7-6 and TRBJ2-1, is GAGVSQSPRYKVTKRGQDVALRCDPISGHVSLYWYRQALGQGPEFLTYFNYEAQQDKSGLPNDRFSAERPEGSISTLTIQRTEQRDSAMYRCASSLLGLAGGVDDEQFFGPGTRLTVL.

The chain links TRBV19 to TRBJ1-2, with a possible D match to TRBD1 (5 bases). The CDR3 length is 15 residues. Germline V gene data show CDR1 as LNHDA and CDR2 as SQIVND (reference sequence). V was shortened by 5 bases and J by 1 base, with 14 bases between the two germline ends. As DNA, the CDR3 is TGTGCCAGTAGTCCGGCAGCGGGGCTTAACTATGGCTACACCTTC. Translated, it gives CASSPAAGLNYGYTF.

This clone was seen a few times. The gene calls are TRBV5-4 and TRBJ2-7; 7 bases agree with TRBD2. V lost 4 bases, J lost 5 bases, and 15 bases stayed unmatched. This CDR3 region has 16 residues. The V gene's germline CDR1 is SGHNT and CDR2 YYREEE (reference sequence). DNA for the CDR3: TGTGCCAGCAGCCCCTCGGCCGGGAGGCGTCTCGACGAGCAGTACTTC. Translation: CASSPSAGRRLDEQYF.

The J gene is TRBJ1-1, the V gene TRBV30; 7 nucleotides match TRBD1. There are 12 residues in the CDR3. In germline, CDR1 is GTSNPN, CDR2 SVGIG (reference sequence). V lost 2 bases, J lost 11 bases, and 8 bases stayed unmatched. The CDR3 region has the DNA TGTGCCTGGAGTCCCCGGACAGGCCCTGCTTTCTTT. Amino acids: CAWSPRTGPAFF. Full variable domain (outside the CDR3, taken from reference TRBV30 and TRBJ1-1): SQTIHQWPATLVQPVGSPLSLECTVEGTSNPNLYWYRQAAGRGLQLLFYSVGIGQISSEVPQNLSASRPQDRQFILSSKKLLLSDSGFYLCAWSPRTGPAFFGQGTRLTVV.

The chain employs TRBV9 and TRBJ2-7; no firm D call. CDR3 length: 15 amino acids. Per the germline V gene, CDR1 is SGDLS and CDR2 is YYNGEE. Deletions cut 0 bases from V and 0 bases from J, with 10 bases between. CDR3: CASSVGAYNSYEQYF. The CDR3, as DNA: TGTGCCAGCAGCGTAGGAGCGTATAACTCCTACGAGCAGTACTTC.

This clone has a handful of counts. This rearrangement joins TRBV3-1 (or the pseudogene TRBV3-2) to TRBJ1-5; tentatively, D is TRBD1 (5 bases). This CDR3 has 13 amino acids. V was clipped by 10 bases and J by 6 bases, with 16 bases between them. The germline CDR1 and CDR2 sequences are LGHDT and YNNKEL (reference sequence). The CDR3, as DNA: TGTGCCACCTCGGGCCTTCAGGGTCAGCCCCAGCATTTT. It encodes CATSGLQGQPQHF.

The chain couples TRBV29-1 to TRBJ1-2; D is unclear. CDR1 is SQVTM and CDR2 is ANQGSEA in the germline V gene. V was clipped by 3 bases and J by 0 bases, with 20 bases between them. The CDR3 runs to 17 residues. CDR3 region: CSVDPKIRDLSNYGYTF. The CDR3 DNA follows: TGCAGCGTTGATCCTAAGATCCGGGATCTCTCTAACTATGGCTACACCTTC.

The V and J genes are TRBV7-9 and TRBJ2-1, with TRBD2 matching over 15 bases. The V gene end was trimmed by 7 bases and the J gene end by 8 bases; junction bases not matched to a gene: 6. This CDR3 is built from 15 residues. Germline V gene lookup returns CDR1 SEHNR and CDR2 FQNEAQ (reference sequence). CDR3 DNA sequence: TGTGCCAGCACCCCCGGACTAGCGGGAGGGGATGAGCAGTTCTTC. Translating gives CASTPGLAGGDEQFF.

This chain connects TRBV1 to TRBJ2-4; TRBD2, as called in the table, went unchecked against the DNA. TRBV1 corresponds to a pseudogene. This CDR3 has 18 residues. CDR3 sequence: CTSSQRGGRRLAKNIQYF. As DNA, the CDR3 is TGCACCAGCAGCCAAAGAGGCGGGCGGCGACTAGCCAAAAACATTCAGTACTTC.

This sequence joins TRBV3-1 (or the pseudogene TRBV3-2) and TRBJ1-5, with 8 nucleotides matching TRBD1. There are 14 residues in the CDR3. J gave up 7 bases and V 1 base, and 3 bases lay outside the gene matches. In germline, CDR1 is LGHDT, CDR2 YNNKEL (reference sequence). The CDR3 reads CASSQGTGSQPQHF. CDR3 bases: TGTGCCAGCAGCCAAGGGACAGGGAGCCAGCCCCAGCATTTT.

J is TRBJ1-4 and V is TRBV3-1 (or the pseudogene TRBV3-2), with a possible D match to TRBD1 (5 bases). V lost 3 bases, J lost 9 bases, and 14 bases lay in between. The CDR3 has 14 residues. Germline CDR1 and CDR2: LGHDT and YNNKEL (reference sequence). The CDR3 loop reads CASSQGGKGKKLFF. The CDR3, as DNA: TGTGCCAGCAGCCAGGGGGGGAAGGGGAAAAAACTGTTTTTT.

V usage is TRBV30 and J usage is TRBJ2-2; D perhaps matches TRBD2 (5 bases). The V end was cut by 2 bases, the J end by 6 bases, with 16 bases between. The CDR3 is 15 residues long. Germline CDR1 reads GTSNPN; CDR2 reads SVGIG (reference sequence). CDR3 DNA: TGTGCCTGGAGTCCGCCCTCACTAGGAGCCGGGGAGCTGTTTTTT. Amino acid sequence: CAWSPPSLGAGELFF.

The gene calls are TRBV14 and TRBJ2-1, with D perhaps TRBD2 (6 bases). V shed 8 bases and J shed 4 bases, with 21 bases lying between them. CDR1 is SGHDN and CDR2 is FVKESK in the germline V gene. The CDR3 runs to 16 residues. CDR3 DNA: TGTGCCAGCGTATCTGGGGAGGCACACCATTACAATGAGCAGTTCTTC. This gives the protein CASVSGEAHHYNEQFF.

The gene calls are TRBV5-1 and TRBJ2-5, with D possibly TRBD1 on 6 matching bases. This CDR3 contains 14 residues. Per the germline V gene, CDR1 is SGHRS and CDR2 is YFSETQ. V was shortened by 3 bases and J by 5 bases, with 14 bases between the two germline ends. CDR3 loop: CASSSQGIKETQYF. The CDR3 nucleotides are TGCGCCAGCAGCTCTCAGGGGATCAAGGAGACCCAGTACTTC.

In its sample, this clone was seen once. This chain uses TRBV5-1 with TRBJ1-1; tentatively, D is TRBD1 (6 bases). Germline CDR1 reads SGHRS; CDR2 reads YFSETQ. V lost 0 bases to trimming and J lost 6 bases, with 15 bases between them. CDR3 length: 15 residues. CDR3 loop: CASSLGPGEWAEAFF. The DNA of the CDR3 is TGCGCCAGCAGCTTGGGACCAGGGGAGTGGGCTGAAGCTTTCTTT.

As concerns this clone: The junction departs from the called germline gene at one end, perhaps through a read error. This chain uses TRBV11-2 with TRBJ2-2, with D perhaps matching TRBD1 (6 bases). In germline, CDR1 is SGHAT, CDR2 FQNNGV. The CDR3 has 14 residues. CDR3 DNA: TGTGCCAGCAGCGTAGAACCCAGGGGCGGGGAGCTGTTTTTT. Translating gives CASSVEPRGGELFF.

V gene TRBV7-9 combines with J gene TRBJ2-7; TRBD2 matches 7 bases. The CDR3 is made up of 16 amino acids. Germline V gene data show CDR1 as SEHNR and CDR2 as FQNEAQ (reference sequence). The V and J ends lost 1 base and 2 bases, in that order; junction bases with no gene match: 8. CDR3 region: CASSLVEGGITYEQYF. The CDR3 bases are TGTGCCAGCAGCTTAGTTGAGGGAGGGATCACCTACGAGCAGTACTTC.

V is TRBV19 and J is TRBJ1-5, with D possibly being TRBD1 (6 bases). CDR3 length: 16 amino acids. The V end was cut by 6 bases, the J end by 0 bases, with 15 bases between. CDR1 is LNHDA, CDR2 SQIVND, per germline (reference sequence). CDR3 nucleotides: TGTGCCAGTAGGCACGAACAGGGATATAGCAATCAGCCCCAGCATTTT. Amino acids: CASRHEQGYSNQPQHF.

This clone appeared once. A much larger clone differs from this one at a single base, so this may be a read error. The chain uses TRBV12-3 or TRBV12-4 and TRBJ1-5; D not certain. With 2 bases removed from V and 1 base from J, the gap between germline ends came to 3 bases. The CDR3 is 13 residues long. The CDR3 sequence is CASSLQSNQPQHF. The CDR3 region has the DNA TGTGCCAGCAGTTTACAGAGCAATCAGCCCCAGCATTTT.